The source of this T cell receptor (beta chain) is a study of T cell responses to AZD1222 COVID-19 vaccine. Clones were read by immunoSEQ multiplex PCR, and TCRdb kept only the in-frame ones, dropping some. The sample includes 140,000 or so clones, 80% to 95% seen only once; the top ten take around 1.7%. Per germline, CDR1 MGHRA and CDR2 YSYEKL. This CDR3 is 13 amino acids long. V lost 4 bases to trimming and J lost 10 bases, with 11 bases between them. Here the sequenced sample was peripheral blood, taken on day 0 of AZD1222 vaccination. The TCR originated in an adult in good health. The chain is built from TRBV4-1 and TRBJ1-6; D possibly corresponds to TRBD1 (5 bases). This CDR3 is CASSLERGSPLHF. Written as DNA, the CDR3 is TGCGCCAGCAGCCTCGAGAGGGGATCACCCCTCCACTTT.